Following are 5 T cell receptor beta chains from one sample sequenced in a study of T cells after yellow fever vaccination. TCRdb called the 5' RACE reads again in MiXCR, with one record for every CDR3 protein. The sample includes some 320,000 distinct CDR3 sequences, approximately 4.3% of them seen just once. Sequenced here: PBMCs, sampled 15 days after the yellow fever booster vaccination. The source of these receptors is a man aged 18 to 30 who received the YFV17D yellow fever vaccine.

This clonotype was counted at least ten times. The rearrangement joins TRBV7-2 to TRBJ2-2, with D perhaps matching TRBD2 (6 bases). This CDR3 has 15 residues. CDR1 and CDR2 from the germline V gene are SGHTA and FQGNSA. Trimming cost V 6 bases and J 3 bases, with 14 bases left between them. For the CDR3, the DNA is TGTGCCAGCAGAGTACTTAGCGGAGACACCGGGGAGCTGTTTTTT. Protein product: CASRVLSGDTGELFF.

This clonotype was seen many times. J is TRBJ1-2 and V is TRBV7-9, with D unresolved. This CDR3 comprises 11 residues. Germline CDR1 reads SEHNR; CDR2 reads FQNEAQ (reference sequence). Trimming took off 2 bases at V and 8 bases at J, with 6 bases between the two ends. The CDR3 coding sequence is TGTGCCAGCAGCTTATTCTACGGCTACACCTTC. It yields the protein CASSLFYGYTF.

The chain has TRBV5-4 and TRBJ2-5, with TRBD2 matching over 8 bases. The V gene's germline CDR1 is SGHNT and CDR2 YYREEE (reference sequence). J gave up 4 bases and V 7 bases, and 18 bases lay outside the gene matches. The CDR3 totals 17 residues. CDR3 sequence reads: CASARAGASGGGETQYF. The DNA of the CDR3 is TGTGCCAGCGCTCGGGCAGGAGCGAGCGGGGGAGGAGAGACCCAGTACTTC.

This clonotype was seen ten or more times. The chain has TRBV20-1 and TRBJ1-1; TRBD1 agrees at 7 bases. Per germline, CDR1 DFQATT and CDR2 SNEGSKA (reference sequence). The CDR3 is 11 residues long. V lost 4 bases and J lost 7; bases outside the gene matches: 3. As DNA, the CDR3 is TGCAGTGCTATCAGGACAGGTGAAGCTTTCTTT. Its protein is CSAIRTGEAFF.

V usage is TRBV15 and J usage is TRBJ2-1, with D hard to call. Between the trimmed V and J ends, which lost 3 bases and 10 bases, there was a span of 16 bases. Germline V lookup: CDR1 LNHNV, CDR2 YYDKDF (reference sequence). This CDR3 contains 14 residues. In DNA, the CDR3 is TGTGCCACCAGCAGTAAACTTACGATTACGGAGCAGTTCTTC. This sequence encodes CATSSKLTITEQFF.